The 29 T cell receptor beta chains listed next were all sequenced from one sample in a study of T cell responses to AZD1222 COVID-19 vaccine listed by TCRdb under 2021. The protocol used for the library was the immunoSEQ multiplex PCR assay. TCRdb limited this immuneACCESS table to in-frame rearrangements with V and J called. A share of clones is missing; checked studies link under half to unresolved V genes, and the rest is unexplained. The sample table shows under 150,000 clones, and roughly 92% are seen once. Roughly 1% of the sample rests with the top ten. The time point label on this specimen signifies: baseline before first vaccination. The source material was peripheral blood, sampled on day 0 of AZD1222 vaccination. The receptors originated from an adult in good health.

The rearrangement links TRBV27 to TRBJ1-1; a weak D match, TRBD1 (6 bases). CDR3 size: 14 residues. The V end lost 9 bases, the J end lost 3 bases, and 17 bases lay between the germline ends. From germline, CDR1 is MNHEY and CDR2 SMNVEV (reference sequence). The CDR3 sequence is CASHPGAGYTEAFF. The DNA of the CDR3 is TGTGCCAGTCATCCAGGGGCAGGGTACACTGAAGCTTTCTTT.

The J gene is TRBJ2-3, the V gene TRBV11-3; no clear D gene. There are 15 residues in the CDR3. V was shortened by 5 bases and J by 6 bases, with 18 bases between the two germline ends. Germline CDR1 reads SGHNT; CDR2 reads YENEEA. The CDR3 sequence: CASSPGSGDSDTQYF. CDR3 in DNA: TGTGCCAGCAGCCCCGGGTCTGGAGATTCTGATACGCAGTATTTT.

The chain recombines TRBV5-6 with TRBJ2-7, with 9 bases fitting TRBD1. Germline assignment: CDR1 SGHDT and CDR2 YYEEEE. The CDR3 runs 16 residues. V dropped 1 base and J dropped 2; count of bases not matched to a gene: 7. DNA of the CDR3: TGTGCCAGCAGCTTGCTCGGGACAGGGACCCCCTACGAGCAGTACTTC. It specifies CASSLLGTGTPYEQYF. The entire variable domain, with the rest obtained from reference TRBV5-6 and TRBJ2-7, is as follows: DAGVTQSPTHLIKTRGQQVTLRCSPKSGHDTVSWYQQALGQGPQFIFQYYEEEERQRGNFPDRFSGHQFPNYSSELNVNALLLGDSALYLCASSLLGTGTPYEQYFGPGTRLTVT.

V and J are TRBV18 and TRBJ1-5, with 7 bases fitting TRBD1. The CDR3 runs to 15 residues. The trim removed 5 bases at V and 2 bases at J, leaving 6 bases unmatched. CDR1 and CDR2 from the germline V gene are KGHSH and LQKENI. Written as DNA, the CDR3 is TGTGCCAGCTCATCGACAGGGAATGGCAATCAGCCCCAGCATTTT. Residues: CASSSTGNGNQPQHF.

The V call is TRBV15, the J call TRBJ2-2; the D is unclear. The V gene's germline CDR1 is LNHNV and CDR2 YYDKDF (reference sequence). CDR3 length equals 15 residues. The ends were cut back, 0 bases at V and 0 bases at J, with 5 bases in the middle. The CDR3 here is CATSRDFTNTGELFF. CDR3 DNA: TGTGCCACCAGCAGAGATTTTACGAACACCGGGGAGCTGTTTTTT.

The chain links TRBV19 to TRBJ1-5; 9 bases match TRBD1. The CDR3 runs to 15 residues. With V trimmed by 4 bases and J by 5 bases, 6 bases remained unmatched. Germline V gene lookup returns CDR1 LNHDA and CDR2 SQIVND (reference sequence). CDR3 in DNA: TGTGCCAGTAGTAAACGGACAGGGGACGATCAGCCCCAGCATTTT. This sequence encodes CASSKRTGDDQPQHF.

The gene calls are TRBV18 and TRBJ1-1; D may be TRBD1 (5 bases). The germline V and J ends were trimmed by 1 base and 1 base, with 10 bases remaining between them. CDR3 size: 15 residues. CDR1 is KGHSH and CDR2 is LQKENI in the germline V gene. CDR3 DNA sequence: TGTGCCAGCTCACCACAAACACAGGAGAACACTGAAGCTTTCTTT. This sequence encodes CASSPQTQENTEAFF.

V gene TRBV7-2 combines with J gene TRBJ1-4; 9 bases are shared with TRBD1. J gave up 7 bases and V 5 bases, and 5 bases lay outside the gene matches. There are 14 residues in the CDR3. Germline values: CDR1 SGHTA, CDR2 FQGNSA. CDR3: CASSAGTGREKLFF. The DNA of the CDR3 is TGTGCCAGCAGCGCCGGGACAGGGCGTGAAAAACTGTTTTTT.

The chain uses TRBV18 and TRBJ2-1; TRBD2 might be the D (5 bases). The CDR3 totals 16 residues. Trimming shortened V by 0 bases and J by 0 bases, and 9 bases separated the two germline ends. CDR1 and CDR2 (germline): KGHSH, LQKENI. CDR3: CASSPPSGLSYNEQFF. In DNA, the CDR3 is TGTGCCAGCTCACCACCAAGCGGCCTCTCCTACAATGAGCAGTTCTTC.

This clone was picked up one time. This sequence joins TRBV30 and TRBJ1-4; the D is unclear. The CDR3 is made up of 13 amino acids. Germline V gene lookup returns CDR1 GTSNPN and CDR2 SVGIG (reference sequence). The ends were cut back, 2 bases at V and 8 bases at J, with 12 bases in the middle. The CDR3 DNA is TGTGCCTGGAGTCTCCCGCAATCCGAAAAACTGTTTTTT. Protein product: CAWSLPQSEKLFF.

This clone was observed once. The chain carries TRBV10-3 and TRBJ1-2; maybe TRBD1 (5 bases). CDR3 length: 13 residues. Germline V gene lookup returns CDR1 ENHRY and CDR2 SYGVKD. Trimming shortened V by 11 bases and J by 3 bases, and 16 bases separated the two germline ends. The CDR3: CASTGPGHYGYTF. The CDR3 DNA sequence: TGTGCCTCCACGGGCCCGGGACACTATGGCTACACCTTC.

The chain has TRBV7-8 and TRBJ2-1; either TRBD1 or TRBD2 may supply D (5 bases each). Per germline, CDR1 SGHVS and CDR2 FQNEAQ. This CDR3 has 15 residues. The V end was cut by 3 bases, the J end by 9 bases, with 18 bases between. DNA for the CDR3: TGTGCCAGCAGCTTCGGTCGGGGCCTAGGAATTGAGCAGTTCTTC. This gives the protein CASSFGRGLGIEQFF.

The chain combines TRBV24-1 with TRBJ2-7; no firm D call. Germline loops: CDR1 KGHDR, CDR2 SFDVKD. The CDR3 is 15 amino acids. The germline V and J ends were trimmed by 0 bases and 0 bases, with 8 bases remaining between them. CDR3 residues: CATSDLRSFSYEQYF. The CDR3 region has the DNA TGTGCCACCAGTGATTTGCGAAGTTTCTCCTACGAGCAGTACTTC.

This rearrangement joins TRBV5-1 to TRBJ2-3; D might be TRBD1 (5 bases). The CDR3 loop spans 14 amino acids. Germline loops: CDR1 SGHRS, CDR2 YFSETQ. With 0 bases removed from V and 0 bases from J, the gap between germline ends came to 5 bases. CDR3 sequence (DNA): TGCGCCAGCAGCTTGGAGGGGAGCACAGATACGCAGTATTTT. Protein: CASSLEGSTDTQYF.

The rearrangement joins TRBV5-1 to TRBJ1-1, with a possible D match to TRBD1 (5 bases). This CDR3 comprises 18 residues. Germline V CDR1 and CDR2: SGHRS, YFSETQ. The V gene lost 2 bases and the J gene lost 2 bases, with 22 bases spanning the gap. The CDR3 bases are TGCGCCAGCAGCTTCCAGCCGGGCAGGGTCAAGACTAACACTGAAGCTTTCTTT. It is translated as CASSFQPGRVKTNTEAFF.

This clone was observed once. The chain uses TRBV29-1 and TRBJ2-5; perhaps D is TRBD1 or TRBD2 (6 bases each). This CDR3 spans 15 amino acids. The germline CDR1 and CDR2 sequences are SQVTM and ANQGSEA. The ends were cut back, 6 bases at V and 4 bases at J, with 21 bases in the middle. Here the CDR3 DNA reads TGCAGCGTAGGCGGCGGGACACTATCATCAGAGACCCAGTACTTC. Translating it yields CSVGGGTLSSETQYF.

The chain employs TRBV9 and TRBJ2-1; 10 bases line up with TRBD2. Unmatched junction bases numbered 5, after V lost 2 bases and J lost 6 bases. Germline CDR1 and CDR2: SGDLS and YYNGEE. CDR3 size: 15 residues. The CDR3 sequence: CASSVGTSATNEQFF. Here the CDR3 DNA reads TGTGCCAGCAGCGTGGGGACTAGCGCAACCAATGAGCAGTTCTTC. The full variable domain, its missing parts supplied by reference TRBV9 and TRBJ2-1, is DSGVTQTPKHLITATGQRVTLRCSPRSGDLSVYWYQQSLDQGLQFLIQYYNGEERAKGNILERFSAQQFPDLHSELNLSSLELGDSALYFCASSVGTSATNEQFFGPGTRLTVL.

The chain joins TRBV6-5 to TRBJ2-6; D assignment may be TRBD1 or TRBD2 (5 bases each). The CDR3 spans 15 residues. From germline, CDR1 is MNHEY and CDR2 SVGAGI. V was trimmed by 8 bases and J by 0 bases, leaving 11 bases between them. This CDR3 is CASERDGSGANVLTF. In DNA form, the CDR3 reads TGTGCCAGCGAAAGGGACGGCTCTGGGGCCAACGTCCTGACTTTC.

This chain connects TRBV5-6 to TRBJ2-5; D possibly corresponds to TRBD1 (6 bases). Germline loops: CDR1 SGHDT, CDR2 YYEEEE. V lost 4 bases to trimming and J lost 4 bases, with 14 bases between them. CDR3 size: 14 residues. As DNA, the CDR3 is TGTGCCAGCAGCCTACAGGGACGGGGAGAGACCCAGTACTTC. It is translated as CASSLQGRGETQYF.

The V gene is TRBV2, the J gene TRBJ2-7; maybe TRBD1 (5 bases). Trimming removed 7 bases from V and 0 bases from J, with 7 bases in between. CDR1 is SNHLY, CDR2 FYNNEI, per germline. The CDR3 length is 12 residues. The DNA for the CDR3 is TGTGCCAGCACAGGGCCCTCCTACGAGCAGTACTTC. It specifies CASTGPSYEQYF.

V is TRBV9 and J is TRBJ1-1; weak D call: TRBD1 (5 bases). The CDR3 spans 15 residues. Between the trimmed V and J ends, which lost 0 bases and 3 bases, there was a span of 12 bases. CDR1 and CDR2 from the germline V gene are SGDLS and YYNGEE. CDR3 nucleotide sequence: TGTGCCAGCAGCGTAGCTTATGGGGGGTACACTGAAGCTTTCTTT. This codes for CASSVAYGGYTEAFF.

This rearrangement joins TRBV10-3 to TRBJ1-2; 7 positions match TRBD1. Germline V gene sequence: CDR1 ENHRY, CDR2 SYGVKD. The CDR3 totals 13 residues. V lost 10 bases to trimming and J lost 0 bases; unmatched junction nucleotides: 5. CDR3 in DNA: TGTGCCACGTCGACAGGGTCTAACTATGGCTACACCTTC. Protein product: CATSTGSNYGYTF.

The chain joins TRBV5-4 to TRBJ2-2; 10 bases fit TRBD1. Germline trimming cut 4 bases from V and 4 bases from J; bases unmatched to any gene: 4. Germline CDR1 reads SGHNT; CDR2 reads YYREEE (reference sequence). CDR3 length equals 15 residues. Written as DNA, the CDR3 is TGTGCCAGCAGCGGGACAGGGGCGGGCACCGGGGAGCTGTTTTTT. Translating it yields CASSGTGAGTGELFF.

This chain joins TRBV5-1 and TRBJ2-1; TRBD2 is a possible D gene (6 bases). The CDR3 loop spans 13 amino acids. The V end was cut by 4 bases, the J end by 4 bases, with 9 bases between. Germline CDR1 is SGHRS and CDR2 is YFSETQ. DNA of the CDR3: TGCGCCAGCAGCGCTGGGGGGTACAATGAGCAGTTCTTC. This encodes CASSAGGYNEQFF.

The rearrangement joins TRBV19 to TRBJ1-2; the D is unclear. This CDR3 contains 12 residues. Germline V gene lookup returns CDR1 LNHDA and CDR2 SQIVND (reference sequence). With 4 bases removed from V and 14 bases from J, the gap between germline ends came to 17 bases. The CDR3 region has the DNA TGTGCCAGTAGTACTCCCCCCGGTGGAATGACCTTC. Translating it yields CASSTPPGGMTF.

V is TRBV2 and J is TRBJ2-2; D is unresolved. CDR1 and CDR2 from the germline V gene are SNHLY and FYNNEI. V gave up 1 base and J gave up 4 bases, with 7 bases separating them. This CDR3 comprises 14 residues. The CDR3 is CASSEEWVTGELFF. In nucleotides, the CDR3 is TGTGCCAGCAGTGAAGAGTGGGTCACCGGGGAGCTGTTTTTT. The full variable domain, rest sourced from reference TRBV2 and TRBJ2-2, is EPEVTQTPSHQVTQMGQEVILRCVPISNHLYFYWYRQILGQKVEFLVSFYNNEISEKSEIFDDQFSVERPDGSNFTLKIRSTKLEDSAMYFCASSEEWVTGELFFGEGSRLTVL.

The V and J genes are TRBV7-6 and TRBJ2-1; no clear D gene. The V gene lost 3 bases and the J gene lost 1 base, with 4 bases spanning the gap. The CDR3 has 13 amino acids. CDR1 is SGHVS and CDR2 is FNYEAQ in the germline V gene. CDR3 coding DNA: TGTGCCAGCAGCTTTAGATCCTACAATGAGCAGTTCTTC. It specifies CASSFRSYNEQFF.

The chain carries TRBV19 and TRBJ1-5; D uncertain. Deletions cut 3 bases from V and 1 base from J, with 10 bases between. CDR1 and CDR2 from the germline V gene are LNHDA and SQIVND (reference sequence). The length of the CDR3 is 15 residues. The CDR3 DNA is TGTGCCAGTAGTATGGGCGGGTGGAGCAATCAGCCCCAGCATTTT. Encoded protein: CASSMGGWSNQPQHF.

This rearrangement joins TRBV7-9 to TRBJ2-1; 9 bases align to TRBD1. The CDR3 has 17 residues. V dropped 5 bases and J dropped 8; count of bases not matched to a gene: 16. Germline V gene lookup returns CDR1 SEHNR and CDR2 FQNEAQ (reference sequence). The CDR3 DNA reads as TGTGCCAGCAGCAGTCACTCCGGGACAGGGTCGCTCGATGAGCAGTTCTTC. The encoded protein is CASSSHSGTGSLDEQFF.